Below are 3 T cell receptor beta chains sequenced from a single sample in a study of T cell repertoires in cytomegalovirus infection. MiXCR, run by TCRdb on the reads, gives a single entry per CDR3 protein. Of approximately 500,000 distinct CDR3 sequences in the sample, more than 25% are singletons; the top ten hold 13%. The sample consisted of PBMCs. The receptors were gathered from a human donor in good health (CMV status not recorded). Some clones in this sample may be carry-over from other donors' samples.

The V gene is TRBV29-1, the J gene TRBJ2-1; D call uncertain. Germline V gene lookup returns CDR1 SQVTM and CDR2 ANQGSEA. V lost 6 bases, J lost 7 bases, and 10 bases lay in between. The CDR3 totals 11 residues. The CDR3 loop is CSVGRRNEQFF. DNA for the CDR3: TGCAGCGTCGGCCGTCGGAATGAGCAGTTCTTC.

At least ten counts were recorded for this clonotype. The J gene is TRBJ1-4, the V gene TRBV12-3 or TRBV12-4; a weak D match, TRBD1 (5 bases). The V and J ends lost 7 bases and 8 bases respectively, with 17 bases between them. The CDR3 contains 14 residues. The CDR3 DNA sequence: TGTGCCAGCACCCCCGGGACGGCGAAGGAAAAACTGTTTTTT. It yields the protein CASTPGTAKEKLFF.

J is TRBJ1-5 and V is TRBV15; tentative D call: TRBD1 (5 bases). This CDR3 is built from 14 residues. The V gene lost 5 bases and the J gene lost 7 bases, with 15 bases spanning the gap. Germline lookup yields CDR1 LNHNV and CDR2 YYDKDF (reference sequence). CDR3 in amino acids: CATSGRGYSQPQHF. The CDR3 DNA sequence: TGTGCCACCAGCGGTAGGGGTTATTCCCAGCCCCAGCATTTT.